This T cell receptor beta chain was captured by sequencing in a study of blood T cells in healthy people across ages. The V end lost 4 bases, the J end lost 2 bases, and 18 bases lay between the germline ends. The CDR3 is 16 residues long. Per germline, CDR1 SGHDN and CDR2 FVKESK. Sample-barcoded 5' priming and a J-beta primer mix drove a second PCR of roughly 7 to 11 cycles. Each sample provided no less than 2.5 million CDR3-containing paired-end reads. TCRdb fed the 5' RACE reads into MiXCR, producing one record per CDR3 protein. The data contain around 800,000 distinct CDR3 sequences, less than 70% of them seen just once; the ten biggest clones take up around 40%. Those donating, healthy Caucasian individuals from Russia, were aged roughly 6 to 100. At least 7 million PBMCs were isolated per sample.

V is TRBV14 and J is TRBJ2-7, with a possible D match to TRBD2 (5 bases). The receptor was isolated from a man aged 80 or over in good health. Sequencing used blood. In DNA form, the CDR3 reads TGTGCCAGCAGCCGCCGCCGGGATCGAGGCACCTACGAGCAGTACTTC. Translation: CASSRRRDRGTYEQYF.